Below are 14 T cell receptor beta chains sequenced from a single sample in a study of blood T cell repertoires in COVID-19. Method: immunoSEQ multiplex PCR; TCRdb's copy keeps in-frame clones and lacks some. The table includes approximately 140,000 clones, around 86% detected once. Sequenced input: peripheral blood. These receptors were taken from a man at least 80 years old with acute or convalescent COVID-19.

The CDR3 DNA is TGTGCCAGCAGCCAAGTAGCGGTGCAGAGCTCCTATAATTCACCCCTCCACTTT. Its protein is CASSQVAVQSSYNSPLHF. The chain couples TRBV4-2 to TRBJ1-6; D gene unclear. The CDR3 has 18 amino acids. Germline CDR1 and CDR2: LGHNA and YNFKEQ. Between the trimmed V and J ends, which lost 1 base and 0 bases, there was a span of 13 bases.

This chain joins TRBV18 and TRBJ2-4; the match to TRBD1 covers 9 bases. The germline V gene encodes CDR1 KGHSH and CDR2 LQKENI. This CDR3 has 15 residues. The J segment lost 15 bases and the V segment lost 3 bases, leaving 15 bases of the junction unmatched. The CDR3 sequence is CASSPLKGQGEGVYF. As DNA, the CDR3 is TGTGCCAGCTCACCGCTAAAGGGACAGGGAGAAGGCGTGTACTTC.

The chain employs TRBV15 and TRBJ2-6, with unresolved D. The CDR3 spans 16 residues. Germline CDR1 is LNHNV and CDR2 is YYDKDF (reference sequence). V was clipped by 1 base and J by 2 bases, with 9 bases between them. The CDR3 loop is CATSRVAYAGANVLTF. CDR3 sequence (DNA): TGTGCCACCAGCAGAGTGGCTTACGCTGGGGCCAACGTCCTGACTTTC.

Worth noting for this clone: The same CDR3 arises from other DNA sequences in this sample as well. The V and J genes are TRBV5-1 and TRBJ1-2; D is perhaps TRBD1 (5 bases). The germline V gene has CDR1 SGHRS and CDR2 YFSETQ. The CDR3 has 13 amino acids. The V end lost 1 base, the J end lost 3 bases, and 7 bases lay between the germline ends. The CDR3 loop reads CASSLTGDYGYTF. As DNA, the CDR3 is TGCGCCAGCAGCTTGACAGGTGACTATGGCTACACCTTC.

V and J are TRBV29-1 and TRBJ2-5, with a tentative D call TRBD2 (6 bases). The V end lost 3 bases, the J end lost 3 bases, and 11 bases lay between the germline ends. This CDR3 contains 13 residues. Per germline, CDR1 SQVTM and CDR2 ANQGSEA. The CDR3 protein is CSVDGTGEETQYF. As DNA, the CDR3 is TGCAGCGTTGATGGCACGGGAGAAGAGACCCAGTACTTC.

This chain joins TRBV5-1 and TRBJ2-3, with TRBD2 matching over 16 bases. The CDR3 has 18 amino acids. The ends lost 3 bases at V and 4 bases at J; junction bases unmatched: 8. Germline V CDR1 and CDR2: SGHRS, YFSETQ. The CDR3 DNA follows: TGCGCCAGCAGCTCGGGACTAGCGGGGGGGCTGTGGGCAGATACGCAGTATTTT. Translating it yields CASSSGLAGGLWADTQYF.

This chain uses TRBV28 with TRBJ1-5; tentative D call: TRBD1 (6 bases). Germline CDR1 is MDHEN and CDR2 is SYDVKM. The CDR3 is 16 residues long. V was trimmed by 3 bases and J by 7 bases, leaving 19 bases between them. CDR3 sequence: CASSFGVRGLEQPQHF. CDR3 sequence (DNA): TGTGCCAGCAGTTTTGGGGTCAGGGGCTTGGAACAGCCCCAGCATTTT.

The chain joins TRBV19 to TRBJ2-7; no definite D call. Germline V CDR1 and CDR2: LNHDA, SQIVND (reference sequence). V lost 6 bases, J lost 5 bases, and 8 bases lay in between. The CDR3 covers 11 residues. The CDR3 DNA reads TGTGCCAGTAGGTCTTCTAACGAGCAGTACTTC. Translating gives CASRSSNEQYF.

The chain links TRBV2 to TRBJ1-1; 8 nucleotides match TRBD1. J gave up 4 bases and V 8 bases, and 9 bases lay outside the gene matches. Germline V CDR1 and CDR2: SNHLY, FYNNEI. The CDR3 is 14 residues long. This chain's CDR3 is CASAEVQGVTEAFF. The CDR3 bases are TGTGCCAGCGCGGAAGTACAGGGGGTCACTGAAGCTTTCTTT.

This chain links TRBV7-2 with TRBJ2-6, with D possibly being TRBD2 (5 bases). There are 15 residues in the CDR3. V lost 1 base and J lost 4, with 8 bases in between. CDR1 is SGHTA, CDR2 FQGNSA, per germline. The CDR3 DNA sequence: TGTGCCAGCAGCTTAGGAGGGTCCGGGGCCAACGTCCTGACTTTC. This translates into CASSLGGSGANVLTF.

This chain joins TRBV7-9 and TRBJ2-3; TRBD2 aligns across 12 bases. CDR1 and CDR2 (germline): SEHNR, FQNEAQ (reference sequence). CDR3 size: 18 residues. Trimming removed 0 bases from V and 3 bases from J; junction bases left unmatched: 7. In DNA form, the CDR3 reads TGTGCCAGCAGCTTAGCGGAGGCTAGCGGGGGGGGTACAGATACGCAGTATTTT. Translation: CASSLAEASGGGTDTQYF.

CDR3 in amino acids: CASTPWKTGRREGRSTYNEQFF. The DNA of the CDR3 is TGTGCCAGCACCCCATGGAAAACGGGGAGACGGGAGGGCCGAAGTACCTACAATGAGCAGTTCTTC. This rearrangement joins TRBV6-2 or TRBV6-3 to TRBJ2-1; 8 nucleotides match TRBD2. This CDR3 spans 22 amino acids. The germline V gene encodes CDR1 MNHEY and CDR2 SVGEGT. With 7 bases clipped from V and 2 bases from J, the junction kept 28 bases outside the gene matches.

In nucleotides, the CDR3 is TGCGCCAGCAGTGAGTCCACAGGGTTCGAGACCCAGTACTTC. The encoded protein is CASSESTGFETQYF. This chain links TRBV10-1 with TRBJ2-5; a possible D gene is TRBD1 (6 bases). Germline V gene sequence: CDR1 WNHNN, CDR2 SYGVQD (reference sequence). The CDR3 length is 14 residues. V was trimmed by 0 bases and J by 5 bases, leaving 10 bases between them.

The V and J genes are TRBV18 and TRBJ1-1; D remains ambiguous. This CDR3 has 11 residues. Germline V gene lookup returns CDR1 KGHSH and CDR2 LQKENI. Trimming took 3 bases from V and 5 from J, leaving 4 bases between them. CDR3 region: CASSPETEAFF. In DNA, the CDR3 is TGTGCCAGCTCACCTGAGACTGAAGCTTTCTTT.